The rows below give T cell receptor beta chains drawn from one sample of a study of T-cell reconstitution after alpha-beta-depleted transplantation in children. TCRdb re-derived calls from the PCR reads in MiXCR, one entry per CDR3 protein. Of about 300,000 distinct CDR3 sequences listed, over 9% are singletons. Here the sequenced sample was PBMCs, taken before TCRalphabeta/CD19-depleted stem cell transplant. These TCRs come from a boy less than two years old with acute myeloid leukemia, due to receive a stem cell transplant. Both conserved end residues are part of each CDR3. A D gene is named only where the DNA matches it firmly. Rows may omit the clone size; those that give it use once, few, many or a size class.

j_call,d_call,clone_size,v_call,cdr3_aa,cdr3_nt
TRBJ2-7,NA,many,TRBV12-3/TRBV12-4,CASSLVSADEQYF,TGTGCCAGCAGTTTAGTCTCCGCGGACGAGCAGTACTTC
TRBJ2-7,NA,many,TRBV29-1,CSARALPGEQYF,TGCAGCGCCCGGGCCTTACCGGGGGAGCAGTACTTC
TRBJ2-2,TRBD2,many,TRBV9,CASSVEGAGAGELFF,TGTGCCAGCAGCGTAGAGGGAGCGGGGGCTGGGGAGCTGTTTTTT
TRBJ1-4,NA,NA,TRBV5-1,CASSLAGARAEKLFF,TGCGCCAGCAGCTTGGCGGGGGCCAGGGCTGAAAAACTGTTTTTT
TRBJ2-7,NA,many,TRBV20-1,CSARGRGNFSYEQYF,TGCAGTGCTAGAGGGAGGGGAAACTTCTCCTACGAGCAGTACTTC
TRBJ2-7,TRBD1,many,TRBV10-3,CAAGTGNIYEQYF,TGTGCCGCCGGGACAGGGAATATATACGAGCAGTACTTC
TRBJ2-1,TRBD2,NA,TRBV5-4,CASSLVNRASGTSGRALNEQFF,TGTGCCAGCAGCTTGGTTAACAGGGCCTCCGGGACTAGCGGGAGGGCGTTAAATGAGCAGTTCTTC
TRBJ2-5,NA,NA,TRBV4-1,CASSHPRPGAPSQETQYF,TGCGCCAGCAGCCACCCCCGGCCGGGAGCCCCAAGCCAAGAGACCCAGTACTTC
TRBJ2-1,TRBD2,NA,TRBV20-1,CSASLPSGSSYNEQFF,TGCAGTGCTAGTCTCCCTAGCGGGTCATCCTACAATGAGCAGTTCTTC
TRBJ2-6,NA,NA,TRBV29-1,CSVAGLLSGANVLTF,TGCAGCGTTGCAGGACTCCTCTCTGGGGCCAACGTCCTGACTTTC
TRBJ2-1,NA,few,TRBV14,CASSQATSLRSYNEQFF,TGTGCCAGCAGCCAAGCCACATCCCTCCGCTCCTACAATGAGCAGTTCTTC